This T cell receptor (beta chain) emerged from a study of T-cell memory formation after mild COVID-19. Study summary: Across donors, TCR clusters were largely donor specific. The study, taken as a whole, reports: In pre-infection memory, a portion of responding clones appeared, which suggested that cross-reactive memory joined. Clones that contracted from day 15 to 85 were balanced CD4/CD8, while later expanders leaned CD4+.

CDR3 length: 18 amino acids. V dropped 1 base and J dropped 9 bases, with 25 bases sitting between them. Germline CDR1 and CDR2: SGHDN and FVKESK. Only one count was recorded for this clonotype. What it binds is not known. 5'RACE, which relied on constant-segment primers, yielded TCR alpha and TCR beta cDNA libraries carrying sample barcodes and UMIs. TCRdb used MiXCR to reprocess the 5' RACE reads, holding one entry per CDR3 protein. The table shows fewer than 250,000 distinct CDR3 sequences, with around 25% occurring only once. This clonotype was obtained from an adult woman who had mild COVID-19 (a few samples of this study predate the infection). Cell type and time point are not known. This chain joins TRBV14 and TRBJ1-5, with TRBD1 as a possible D gene (5 bases). The source material was PBMCs or a T cell subset sorted from them (not recorded which). The DNA for the CDR3 is TGTGCCAGCAGCCAAGCTTGGGGCGGGAGAGATCACGTGTGGCCCCAGCATTTT. Its translation: CASSQAWGGRDHVWPQHF.